This T cell receptor beta chain stems from a study of blood T cells in healthy people across ages. V shed 4 bases and J shed 2 bases, with 26 bases lying between them. Per the germline V gene, CDR1 is SGHRS and CDR2 is YFSETQ. The length of the CDR3 is 19 residues. A J-beta primer mix and a sample-barcoded 5' primer were used in a second PCR of about 7 to 12 cycles. Every cDNA molecule bore a tag from a template-switch adaptor containing 12 random nucleotides. Every individual sample yielded 2.5 million or more paired-end reads (each containing CDR3). TCRdb re-called the 5' RACE reads with MiXCR, one entry per CDR3 protein. There are fewer than 900,000 distinct CDR3 sequences in the sample; roughly 43% occur only once, and about 20% lies in the top ten. Per-sample PBMC isolation yielded at least 7 million cells.

Sequencing was done on a sample of blood. V gene TRBV5-1 combines with J gene TRBJ2-3, with D uncertain. The sequence came from a woman in her sixties in good health. The CDR3 loop reads CASSLDPYIRRYDTDTQYF. CDR3 sequence (DNA): TGCGCCAGCAGCCTCGACCCCTACATTCGTCGGTACGACACAGATACGCAGTATTTT.